Following are 16 T cell receptor beta chains from one sample sequenced in a study of T cells in Graves' hyperthyroidism and ophthalmopathy (dated by TCRdb to about 2019). Libraries were made using multiplex PCR. The sequencer listed for this sample is Illumina HiSeq 2000. Amplification of TCR beta CDR3 regions was carried out from RNA transcripts. A first-round RT-PCR of the TCR CDR3 used the HTBI primer set with the Qiagen OneStep RT-PCR kit. Using fastp trimming at Q25 and MiXCR clonotype assembly, TCRdb reanalyzed the public sequencing data and kept in-frame beta chains. Every CDR3 protein is listed once, alongside the most common genes and DNA of its rows. A total of 600,000 to 850,000 distinct CDR3 sequences appear in this sample, under 20% of them only once. Of the sample, over 15% falls within the top ten clones. The sample was blood. These receptor sequences come from a woman aged 45 to 65 with Graves' hyperthyroidism that later progressed to Graves' ophthalmopathy.

The chain recombines TRBV5-6 with TRBJ1-2, with a possible D match to TRBD1 (6 bases). Germline CDR1 SGHDT, CDR2 YYEEEE. Trimming removed 5 bases from V and 2 bases from J, with 13 bases in between. This CDR3 is built from 14 residues. Here the CDR3 reads CASRGQQGNYGYTF. The CDR3 DNA is TGTGCCAGCAGGGGCCAGCAGGGGAACTATGGCTACACCTTC.

The gene calls are TRBV6-6 and TRBJ2-1, with a weak D call TRBD2 (5 bases). The V end lost 2 bases, the J end lost 3 bases, and 11 bases lay between the germline ends. Germline V gene lookup returns CDR1 MNHNY and CDR2 SVGAGI (reference sequence). The CDR3 runs 15 residues. CDR3: CASSYGERNYNEQFF. CDR3 coding DNA: TGTGCCAGCAGTTACGGCGAGCGGAACTACAATGAGCAGTTCTTC.

This clonotype has ten or more counts. The J gene is TRBJ1-1, the V gene TRBV3-1; 10 bases map to TRBD1. This CDR3 is built from 16 residues. Germline V gene lookup returns CDR1 LGHDT and CDR2 YNNKEL (reference sequence). The V segment lost 2 bases and the J segment 1 base; nucleotides outside the gene matches: 4. CDR3 nucleotides: TGTGCCAGCAGCCAAACTGGACAGGGGGGGAACACTGAAGCTTTCTTT. Translation: CASSQTGQGGNTEAFF.

A note on this clonotype: This may arise from a read error, as a much more abundant clone is one base away. The chain has TRBV18 and TRBJ1-1; 10 bases line up with TRBD1. The CDR3 has 17 amino acids. With 5 bases clipped from V and 1 base from J, the junction kept 10 bases outside the gene matches. Per the germline V gene, CDR1 is KGHSH and CDR2 is LQKENI. CDR3 protein: CASSSGQGVGTNTEAFF. DNA for the CDR3: TGTGCCAGCTCAAGCGGACAGGGGGTGGGTACGAACACTGAAGCTTTCTTT.

This clonotype has at least ten counts. This chain joins TRBV27 and TRBJ1-1; 8 positions match TRBD1. Germline V gene lookup returns CDR1 MNHEY and CDR2 SMNVEV (reference sequence). The J segment lost 5 bases and the V segment lost 6 bases, leaving 8 bases of the junction unmatched. The CDR3 covers 14 residues. The CDR3 loop reads CASSLGQGHTEAFF. CDR3 DNA sequence: TGTGCCAGCAGCCTAGGACAGGGTCATACTGAAGCTTTCTTT.

This clonotype was seen many times. CDR3 loop: CSASSGGDTDTQYF. In DNA form, the CDR3 reads TGCAGTGCTTCTAGCGGGGGGGACACAGATACGCAGTATTTT. This sequence joins TRBV20-1 and TRBJ2-3; the match to TRBD2 covers 12 bases. The CDR3 spans 14 residues. V lost 5 bases, J lost 2 bases, and 2 bases stayed unmatched. Germline values: CDR1 DFQATT, CDR2 SNEGSKA (reference sequence).

The rearrangement uses TRBV18 and TRBJ1-5; D gene uncertain. Germline-derived CDR1 and CDR2 are KGHSH and LQKENI. The length of the CDR3 is 14 residues. Trimming shortened V by 5 bases and J by 0 bases, and 8 bases separated the two germline ends. The CDR3 DNA reads as TGTGCCAGCTCAGAAGATTTTAGCAATCAGCCCCAGCATTTT. Protein: CASSEDFSNQPQHF.

Comments on this clonotype: One base away lies a much larger clone, so this may be a sequencing read error. The CDR3 end shows no conserved phenylalanine or tryptophan, and so a read error is likely. The chain joins TRBV30 to TRBJ2-6, with TRBD1 identical over 7 bases. The germline V gene has CDR1 GTSNPN and CDR2 SVGIG (reference sequence). The junction had 3 bases not matched to a gene; V was cut back by 3 bases and J by 4 bases. The CDR3 has 14 residues. The CDR3 DNA follows: TGTGCCTGGAGGAGGGGGCGAGGGGCCAACGTCCTGACTTCC. Translating it yields CAWRRGRGANVLTS.

The J gene is TRBJ1-5, the V gene TRBV6-1; D is ambiguous. Germline V gene sequence: CDR1 MNHNS, CDR2 SASEGT. The CDR3 is made up of 16 amino acids. Trimming took off 7 bases at V and 7 bases at J, with 23 bases between the two ends. Here the CDR3 reads CASKLWTGPPEQPQHF. CDR3 nucleotides: TGTGCCAGCAAACTCTGGACTGGGCCCCCGGAACAGCCCCAGCATTTT.

The gene calls are TRBV7-9 and TRBJ1-1, with D perhaps matching TRBD1 (5 bases). CDR1 SEHNR and CDR2 FQNEAQ come from the germline V gene (reference sequence). Between the trimmed V and J ends, which lost 5 bases and 3 bases, there was a span of 13 bases. The CDR3 spans 14 residues. CDR3 region: CASSPYFRDTEAFF. In DNA, the CDR3 is TGTGCCAGCAGCCCCTACTTCAGGGACACTGAAGCTTTCTTT.

This clonotype occurred many times. The chain joins TRBV27 to TRBJ2-1, with 8 positions matching TRBD2. The germline V gene has CDR1 MNHEY and CDR2 SMNVEV (reference sequence). With 4 bases clipped from V and 4 bases from J, the junction kept 9 bases outside the gene matches. The CDR3 totals 16 residues. CDR3 residues: CASSSGLGVGYNEQFF. For the CDR3, the DNA is TGTGCCAGCAGTTCGGGACTAGGCGTAGGTTACAATGAGCAGTTCTTC.

In regard to this clonotype: This may be a read error: a much more frequent sequence differs by one nucleotide. This sequence joins TRBV12-3 or TRBV12-4 and TRBJ2-7, with D perhaps TRBD1 (5 bases). V was pared by 9 bases and J by 5 bases, with 20 bases between. CDR3 length: 14 residues. The CDR3 region is CARSLQGAGNEQYF. As DNA, the CDR3 is TGTGCCAGAAGTCTTCAAGGGGCAGGGAACGAGCAGTACTTC.

This clonotype showed up just a few times. The chain is built from TRBV6-5 and TRBJ2-7; possibly TRBD1 for D (6 bases). The CDR3 consists of 13 residues. Germline loops: CDR1 MNHEY, CDR2 SVGAGI. Trimming took 0 bases from V and 6 from J, leaving 9 bases between them. The CDR3 loop reads CASSYSTRGEQYF. CDR3 in DNA: TGTGCCAGCAGTTACTCCACCAGGGGCGAGCAGTACTTC.

In this sample, this clonotype turned up many times. This chain joins TRBV18 and TRBJ1-5; no reliable D call. Trimming pared 2 bases from V and 2 bases from J, leaving 10 bases between. From germline, CDR1 is KGHSH and CDR2 LQKENI. This CDR3 region has 15 residues. The CDR3 reads CASSPNRWGNQPQHF. CDR3 DNA: TGTGCCAGCTCACCAAACAGATGGGGCAATCAGCCCCAGCATTTT.

This clonotype was counted a few times. V gene TRBV28 combines with J gene TRBJ2-7; D is ambiguous. V was clipped by 5 bases and J by 2 bases, with 16 bases between them. The CDR3 totals 15 residues. The germline V gene encodes CDR1 MDHEN and CDR2 SYDVKM. This CDR3 is CASSVPRRVPYEQYF. CDR3 nucleotides: TGTGCCAGCAGTGTGCCGAGGCGTGTGCCCTACGAGCAGTACTTC. The full variable domain, rest sourced from reference TRBV28 and TRBJ2-7, is DVKVTQSSRYLVKRTGEKVFLECVQDMDHENMFWYRQDPGLGLRLIYFSYDVKMKEKGDIPEGYSVSREKKERFSLILESASTNQTSMYLCASSVPRRVPYEQYFGPGTRLTVT.

A few counts support this clonotype. V and J are TRBV29-1 and TRBJ2-1; D is perhaps TRBD2 (7 bases). The V gene lost 4 bases and the J gene lost 0 bases, with 10 bases spanning the gap. The CDR3 extends over 14 amino acids. Germline V gene data show CDR1 as SQVTM and CDR2 as ANQGSEA. CDR3 residues: CSVGRGLSYNEQFF. DNA for the CDR3: TGCAGCGTTGGGCGGGGGCTCTCCTACAATGAGCAGTTCTTC.